Given below is one T cell receptor beta chain in context. Unique molecular identifiers were attached to individual cDNA molecules. Via MiXCR, TCRdb re-called the 5' RACE reads, giving one row per CDR3 protein. The sample lists 75,000 to 90,000 distinct CDR3 sequences, less than 8% occurring once. The data originate from a study of early T cells in non-severe SARS-CoV-2 infection. The TCR sequence derives from an adult who was a healthcare worker with PCR-confirmed SARS-CoV-2 infection or an uninfected control (not recorded which). The source material was whole blood.

This chain's CDR3 is CASSLEGGDTQYF. The CDR3 bases are TGTGCCAGCAGTTTAGAAGGTGGAGATACGCAGTATTTT. The V gene is TRBV12-3 or TRBV12-4, the J gene TRBJ2-3; D call uncertain. Trimming stripped 1 base from V and 5 bases from J, with 7 bases between. This CDR3 comprises 13 residues.